This T cell receptor beta chain was sequenced for a study of blood T cell repertoires in COVID-19. The overall study: Specimens from acute and convalescent COVID-19 originated in the United States, Italy and Spain.

Per the authors' pipeline: Reference gene primers were amplified, and this amplification served to estimate nucleated cell counts. Method: immunoSEQ multiplex PCR; TCRdb's copy keeps in-frame clones and lacks some. That table furnishes V, J and clone size, whereas the DNA furnished D and trimming. Among over 85,000 clones listed, around nine tenths were seen once. This CDR3 has 14 residues. The germline V gene encodes CDR1 LGHDT and CDR2 YNNKEL (reference sequence). J was trimmed by 1 base and V by 3 bases; bases with no gene match: 2. The source material was peripheral blood. This TCR was sampled from a man between 40 and 49 years old with acute or convalescent COVID-19. V is TRBV3-1 (or the pseudogene TRBV3-2) and J is TRBJ1-1; TRBD1 agrees at 7 bases. The CDR3 sequence: CASSHRTGNTEAFF. For the CDR3, the DNA is TGTGCCAGCAGCCACAGGACAGGGAACACTGAAGCTTTCTTT.